The 22 T cell receptor beta chains below all came from one sample that was sequenced in a study of OX40 agonist ivuxolimab in advanced cancers. The table came from immunoSEQ multiplex PCR; TCRdb's copy has only in-frame clones and leaves some out. In the table there are more than 80,000 clones, 90% to 95% of which are singletons. The source material was CD4+ or CD8+ T cells sorted from blood, sampled in a trial of the OX40 agonist ivuxolimab. These receptors originate from an adult with an advanced solid tumor such as melanoma, head and neck, liver or kidney cancer.

The chain carries TRBV7-9 and TRBJ1-1; no clear D gene. This CDR3 is 12 amino acids long. V was trimmed by 8 bases and J by 3 bases, leaving 10 bases between them. Germline V gives CDR1 SEHNR, CDR2 FQNEAQ (reference sequence). The CDR3 here is CASLSWHTEAFF. The CDR3 coding sequence is TGTGCCAGCCTATCTTGGCACACTGAAGCTTTCTTT. The full variable domain, with the rest looked up from reference TRBV7-9 and TRBJ1-1, is DTGVSQNPRHKITKRGQNVTFRCDPISEHNRLYWYRQTLGQGPEFLTYFQNEAQLEKSRLLSDRFSAERPKGSFSTLEIQRTEQGDSAMYLCASLSWHTEAFFGQGTRLTVV.

This clone was observed a single time. The chain links TRBV7-2 to TRBJ2-1, with 8 bases identical to TRBD1. Trimming at V came to 2 bases and at J to 7 bases, leaving 4 bases not matched to a gene. Germline V gene data show CDR1 as SGHTA and CDR2 as FQGNSA. The length of the CDR3 is 14 residues. The CDR3 protein is CASSLQGAGNEQFF. The CDR3 nucleotides are TGTGCCAGCAGCTTACAGGGGGCTGGGAATGAGCAGTTCTTC. The full variable domain, in which reference TRBV7-2 and TRBJ2-1 provide the parts outside the CDR3, is GAGVSQSPSNKVTEKGKDVELRCDPISGHTALYWYRQSLGQGLEFLIYFQGNSAPDKSGLPSDRFSAERTGGSVSTLTIQRTQQEDSAVYLCASSLQGAGNEQFFGPGTRLTVL.

In its sample, this clone was seen a few times. The chain carries TRBV6-5 and TRBJ2-1; D ambiguous. The V gene's germline CDR1 is MNHEY and CDR2 SVGAGI. The CDR3 has 13 amino acids. The germline V and J ends were trimmed by 5 bases and 15 bases, with 20 bases remaining between them. In nucleotides, the CDR3 is TGTGCCAGCAGTCCCCTTTTATTTCCCGATCCGTTCTTC. Residues: CASSPLLFPDPFF.

Only a few counts were recorded for this clone. The chain carries TRBV19 and TRBJ2-1; weak D call: TRBD2 (5 bases). The length of the CDR3 is 13 residues. V gave up 7 bases and J gave up 8 bases, with 15 bases separating them. Germline lookup yields CDR1 LNHDA and CDR2 SQIVND (reference sequence). The CDR3 loop reads CASIDSAGHEQFF. DNA of the CDR3: TGTGCCAGTATTGATAGCGCGGGCCATGAGCAGTTCTTC.

This clone has only one observation. The chain combines TRBV4-3 with TRBJ1-4, with D unclear. V dropped 2 bases and J dropped 4 bases, with 11 bases sitting between them. This CDR3 spans 15 amino acids. Germline CDR1 reads LGHNA; CDR2 reads YSLEER. As DNA, the CDR3 is TGCGCCAGCAGCCAATCCGGGATCATTAATGAAAAACTGTTTTTT. Its protein product is CASSQSGIINEKLFF.

The gene calls are TRBV27 and TRBJ2-5; unclear D gene. The CDR3 spans 16 residues. Germline values: CDR1 MNHEY, CDR2 SMNVEV (reference sequence). Between the trimmed V and J ends, which lost 4 bases and 9 bases, there was a span of 24 bases. The CDR3 DNA reads TGTGCCAGCAGTTCATCGCTTTCACGGTACTCAAGAGCCCAGTACTTC. This gives the protein CASSSSLSRYSRAQYF.

V is TRBV6-6 and J is TRBJ1-5, with 8 bases that match TRBD1. The CDR3 length is 15 residues. V was clipped by 6 bases and J by 3 bases; unmatched bases: 7. Germline assignment: CDR1 MNHNY and CDR2 SVGAGI (reference sequence). The CDR3 DNA follows: TGTGCCAGCAGCCTCGGGACAGGCTACAATCAGCCCCAGCATTTT. It encodes CASSLGTGYNQPQHF.

The rearrangement links TRBV18 to TRBJ2-5; maybe TRBD2 (6 bases). This CDR3 is built from 13 residues. The germline V gene encodes CDR1 KGHSH and CDR2 LQKENI. V was cut by 4 bases and J by 5 bases, with 11 bases left in between. CDR3 DNA: TGTGCCAGCTCACTACTAGCTGGGGAGACCCAGTACTTC. Encoded protein: CASSLLAGETQYF.

The rearrangement joins TRBV4-2 to TRBJ2-2; TRBD1 aligns across 7 bases. The ends lost 0 bases at V and 6 bases at J; junction bases unmatched: 7. The CDR3 consists of 16 residues. Germline V gives CDR1 LGHNA, CDR2 YNFKEQ. CDR3 sequence reads: CASSQETGFKSGELFF. As DNA, the CDR3 is TGTGCCAGCAGCCAAGAGACAGGGTTTAAATCCGGGGAGCTGTTTTTT.

The chain employs TRBV28 and TRBJ2-3; TRBD2 matches 7 bases. Germline CDR1 reads MDHEN; CDR2 reads SYDVKM. Trimming at V came to 8 bases and at J to 0 bases, leaving 2 bases not matched to a gene. The CDR3 covers 13 residues. The CDR3 nucleotides read TGTGCCAGCGGGAGGGCTAGCACAGATACGCAGTATTTT. Its translation is CASGRASTDTQYF.

This clone was detected once. The rearrangement uses TRBV25-1 and TRBJ2-7; D gene unclear. CDR1 and CDR2 (germline): MGHDK, SYGVNS. This CDR3 has 15 amino acids. V shed 1 base and J shed 0 bases, with 10 bases lying between them. The CDR3: CASSEFWVSSYEQYF. The CDR3, as DNA: TGTGCCAGCAGTGAATTCTGGGTAAGCTCCTACGAGCAGTACTTC.

J is TRBJ2-7 and V is TRBV7-2; 11 bases align to TRBD2. The ends lost 3 bases at V and 8 bases at J; junction bases unmatched: 12. This CDR3 contains 16 residues. The V gene's germline CDR1 is SGHTA and CDR2 FQGNSA. CDR3 DNA: TGTGCCAGCAGCTTGACTGATAGCGGGAGGGCCTTCCAGCAGTACTTC. Translated: CASSLTDSGRAFQQYF.

V is TRBV13 and J is TRBJ2-6; tentatively, D is TRBD1 (5 bases). There are 15 residues in the CDR3. Germline lookup yields CDR1 PRHDT and CDR2 FYEKMQ (reference sequence). Trimming cost V 1 base and J 3 bases, with 7 bases left between them. CDR3 region: CASSLVGLGANVLTF. The CDR3 DNA sequence: TGTGCCAGCAGCTTAGTGGGGCTTGGGGCCAACGTCCTGACTTTC.

This clone was counted once. The chain has TRBV7-9 and TRBJ1-4; D ambiguous. The CDR3 has 13 amino acids. Germline CDR1 and CDR2: SEHNR and FQNEAQ (reference sequence). Between the trimmed V and J ends, which lost 0 bases and 9 bases, there was a span of 8 bases. In DNA, the CDR3 is TGTGCCAGCAGCTTAGCAGGCACACAAAAACTGTTTTTT. It translates to CASSLAGTQKLFF.

The chain uses TRBV5-4 and TRBJ2-5; TRBD2 agrees at 12 bases. CDR1 SGHNT and CDR2 YYREEE come from the germline V gene (reference sequence). Trimming took 4 bases from V and 2 from J; bases not matched to a gene: 6. The CDR3 is 16 residues long. CDR3 in amino acids: CASSQSSGRAQETQYF. Written as DNA, the CDR3 is TGTGCCAGCAGCCAATCTAGCGGGAGGGCACAAGAGACCCAGTACTTC.

The genes are TRBV6-5 and TRBJ2-5; the D gene is possibly TRBD2 (6 bases). The ends were cut back, 10 bases at V and 3 bases at J, with 12 bases in the middle. The germline gives CDR1 MNHEY, CDR2 SVGAGI. The CDR3 consists of 12 residues. This chain's CDR3 is CATGVHKETQYF. The CDR3, as DNA: TGTGCCACGGGAGTACACAAAGAGACCCAGTACTTC.

The chain recombines TRBV9 with TRBJ1-3; possible D gene TRBD1, 5 bases. Germline CDR1 and CDR2: SGDLS and YYNGEE. Trimming took 2 bases from V and 4 from J, leaving 13 bases between them. This CDR3 region has 15 residues. The CDR3 region is CASSVHWGLGNTIYF. CDR3 coding DNA: TGTGCCAGCAGCGTGCATTGGGGGTTGGGAAACACCATATATTTT.

V usage is TRBV29-1 and J usage is TRBJ2-3, with 13 bases aligning to TRBD2. Germline CDR1 is SQVTM and CDR2 is ANQGSEA. The CDR3 totals 15 residues. The trim removed 5 bases at V and 4 bases at J, leaving 6 bases unmatched. DNA of the CDR3: TGCAGCGTTTGGACTAGCGGGAGTAGGGCAGATACGCAGTATTTT. Its protein product is CSVWTSGSRADTQYF.

This clone was observed a handful of times. The chain is built from TRBV7-9 and TRBJ2-5; 7 positions agree with TRBD2. Per germline, CDR1 SEHNR and CDR2 FQNEAQ (reference sequence). The V and J ends lost 5 bases and 3 bases, in that order; junction bases with no gene match: 6. CDR3 size: 14 residues. The CDR3 sequence is CASSPGEGKETQYF. CDR3 nucleotide sequence: TGTGCCAGCAGCCCCGGGGAGGGTAAAGAGACCCAGTACTTC.

J is TRBJ2-5 and V is TRBV9, with 8 bases fitting TRBD2. This CDR3 has 16 residues. The V segment lost 0 bases and the J segment 2 bases; nucleotides outside the gene matches: 6. The germline CDR1 and CDR2 sequences are SGDLS and YYNGEE. The CDR3 coding sequence is TGTGCCAGCAGCGTAGCGGGGACTAGAGGACAAGAGACCCAGTACTTC. Its translation is CASSVAGTRGQETQYF. The complete variable domain, with remaining parts taken from reference TRBV9 and TRBJ2-5, reads DSGVTQTPKHLITATGQRVTLRCSPRSGDLSVYWYQQSLDQGLQFLIQYYNGEERAKGNILERFSAQQFPDLHSELNLSSLELGDSALYFCASSVAGTRGQETQYFGPGTRLLVL.

The chain has TRBV19 and TRBJ2-3; TRBD1 matches at 7 bases. The CDR3 totals 15 residues. V shed 2 bases, J shed 6 bases, and the junction held 8 bases outside the gene matches. Looked up from germline, CDR1 is LNHDA and CDR2 is SQIVND (reference sequence). The CDR3 sequence is CASSITASTGDTQYF. DNA for the CDR3: TGTGCCAGTAGTATAACAGCTTCGACAGGGGATACGCAGTATTTT.

The chain couples TRBV6-5 to TRBJ2-2; tentative D call: TRBD1 (5 bases). Germline V gene lookup returns CDR1 MNHEY and CDR2 SVGAGI. This CDR3 spans 14 amino acids. The germline V and J ends were trimmed by 6 bases and 5 bases, with 13 bases remaining between them. Here the CDR3 DNA reads TGTGCCAGCAGGACAATAGGGGAAACCGGGGAGCTGTTTTTT. This codes for CASRTIGETGELFF.